The entry below describes one T cell receptor beta chain. No antigen is known for it. Base qualities were left out, and no much larger clone turns up one base away. The axillary draining lymph nodes of breast cancer patients were the source of the lymph node samples. These reads were obtained on an Illumina HiSeq 2000. Multiplex PCR amplification was used to generate the TCR beta chain libraries. High-throughput sequencing was used to analyze the amplified TCR beta chain products. TCRdb itself trimmed the public reads at Q25 with fastp, ran MiXCR and retained productive beta chains. Duplicate CDR3 protein sequences are folded into a single record with the most common DNA and genes. This sample is represented by around 120,000 distinct CDR3 sequences; 20% of them were singletons. The ten largest clones take up roughly 3.6% of the sample. These data originate in a study of breast tumors, draining lymph nodes, adjacent tissues (dated by TCRdb to the mid-2010s). Broadly, across the study: Breast cancer patients provided tumor, adjacent nontumor tissue and axillary lymph nodes, and the study compared the TCR beta repertoires across these three sources. In human breast cancer, the study set out to assess how tumor, surrounding tissue and draining lymph node repertoires relate to one another and whether T cells might be exchanged between them.

Overall study outcomes, separate from this receptor: The study presented the conclusion that tumor T cells originate in lymph nodes as consistent with a hypothesis, not as something directly demonstrated. Tumor T-cell repertoires showed less diversity than lymph node repertoires and more diversity than nontumor tissue repertoires, and tumor T-cell repertoires showed preferential V and J gene usage. The data were considered consistent with most tumor T cells being derived from the lymph node and subsequently expanding within tumor tissue. In luminal-like breast cancer, tumor and nontumor tissue repertoires resembled each other significantly more than in basal-like breast cancer.

The junction shows trimming of 1 base on V and 0 bases on J, plus 11 bases between the germline ends. The CDR3 has 16 amino acids, counting the end cysteine and phenylalanine. Only the CDR3 portion is preserved as DNA: 48 bases, with reading frame beginning at the first base. The germline V gene (reference sequence) supplies CDR1 LGHDT and CDR2 YNNKEL. The chain couples TRBV3-1 to TRBJ2-3; the D gene cannot be named for sure. The material sequenced was axillary lymph node tissue. This TCR came from a female donor with breast cancer. Some clones in this sample may be carry-over from other donors' samples. The CDR3 reads CASSQARADSTDTQYF. Here is the DNA: TGTGCCAGCAGCCAAGCTCGGGCAGATAGCACAGATACGCAGTATTTT.